The next 26 T cell receptor beta chains were all read from a single sample in a study of T cells in tumors after PD-1 blockade (dated by TCRdb to between 2018 and 2021). The library was generated by the immunoSEQ multiplex PCR assay. This is the immuneACCESS table as TCRdb keeps it, with only in-frame sequences that have V and J called. A part of the clones is gone; compared with another copy, unresolved V genes explain less than half, and the rest is unexplained. For this sample the table gives around 50,000 clones, of which just under 80% were detected only once. In total, the top ten clones hold around 15% of the sample. The sample's time point, from its label and the paper: before anti-PD-1 therapy. Here the sequenced sample was PBMCs, taken before anti-PD-1 treatment. These receptors came from a human donor with basal cell carcinoma.

This clone has a handful of counts. CDR3 bases: TGTGCCAGCAGCTTAGGGGGATACAATGAGCAGTTCTTC. The encoded protein is CASSLGGYNEQFF. This sequence joins TRBV11-3 and TRBJ2-1; D not certain. Germline V gene sequence: CDR1 SGHNT, CDR2 YENEEA. The CDR3 is made up of 13 amino acids. With 1 base removed from V and 4 bases from J, the gap between germline ends came to 5 bases.

The V call is TRBV6-5, the J call TRBJ2-7; D may be TRBD1 or TRBD2 (6 bases each). In germline, CDR1 is MNHEY, CDR2 SVGAGI. The V end was cut by 2 bases, the J end by 6 bases, with 8 bases between. The CDR3 spans 12 residues. The chain's CDR3 is CASSYGGPEQYF. DNA of the CDR3: TGTGCCAGCAGTTACGGGGGGCCCGAGCAGTACTTC.

The chain joins TRBV5-4 to TRBJ2-5; D not resolved. V lost 1 base to trimming and J lost 5 bases, with 9 bases between them. The CDR3 consists of 13 residues. Looked up from germline, CDR1 is SGHNT and CDR2 is YYREEE (reference sequence). CDR3 region: CASSLNFKETQYF. The CDR3 DNA sequence: TGTGCCAGCAGCTTGAACTTTAAGGAGACCCAGTACTTC.

The chain joins TRBV5-1 to TRBJ1-2; no firm D call. The CDR3 totals 14 residues. Trimming took off 7 bases at V and 6 bases at J, with 19 bases between the two ends. Germline V gene lookup returns CDR1 SGHRS and CDR2 YFSETQ. CDR3 DNA sequence: TGCGCCAGCCACTTCGGCGGGCAACTTAATGGCTACACCTTC. Protein sequence: CASHFGGQLNGYTF.

The rearrangement links TRBV6-2 or TRBV6-3 to TRBJ2-7; D is possibly TRBD1 or TRBD2 (5 bases each). Germline CDR1 MNHEY, CDR2 SVGEGT. The CDR3 sequence is 14 residues long. Deletions cut 5 bases from V and 5 bases from J, with 16 bases between. Here the CDR3 reads CASSGGIVGDEQYF. The CDR3 nucleotides are TGTGCCAGCAGTGGGGGTATCGTGGGGGACGAGCAGTACTTC.

The gene calls are TRBV10-3 and TRBJ2-5; unclear D gene. The germline V and J ends were trimmed by 4 bases and 5 bases, with 5 bases remaining between them. This CDR3 comprises 11 residues. The germline CDR1 and CDR2 sequences are ENHRY and SYGVKD. The CDR3 nucleotides read TGTGCCATCAGTGTTGGGGAGACCCAGTACTTC. It encodes CAISVGETQYF.

The rearrangement links TRBV3-1 (or the pseudogene TRBV3-2) to TRBJ2-3; 9 nucleotides line up with TRBD2. V was pared by 4 bases and J by 5 bases, with 10 bases of the junction left unmatched. The germline gives CDR1 LGHDT, CDR2 YNNKEL (reference sequence). The CDR3 spans 16 residues. The CDR3 coding sequence is TGTGCCAGCAGCCCCGGAGTGGCGGGGGGGCGAGATACGCAGTATTTT. The encoded protein is CASSPGVAGGRDTQYF.

The rearrangement joins TRBV10-3 to TRBJ1-2; D call uncertain. The ends were cut back, 8 bases at V and 2 bases at J, with 15 bases in the middle. The CDR3 consists of 14 residues. Germline CDR1 is ENHRY and CDR2 is SYGVKD. The DNA of the CDR3 is TGTGCCATCCTAACAACGGACCCCAACTATGGCTACACCTTC. Amino acid sequence: CAILTTDPNYGYTF.

This chain uses TRBV29-1 with TRBJ2-3; 7 nucleotides align to TRBD1. CDR3 size: 14 residues. Germline CDR1 reads SQVTM; CDR2 reads ANQGSEA. Unmatched junction bases numbered 6, after V lost 3 bases and J lost 3 bases. CDR3 DNA: TGCAGCGTTGATAAGCCACAGGGGACAGATACGCAGTATTTT. It codes for CSVDKPQGTDTQYF.

The chain recombines TRBV25-1 with TRBJ2-3; no firm D call. Germline CDR1 reads MGHDK; CDR2 reads SYGVNS. This CDR3 has 14 amino acids. Deletions cut 1 base from V and 2 bases from J, with 7 bases between. CDR3 DNA sequence: TGTGCCAGCAGTGAATGGACCTACACAGATACGCAGTATTTT. It translates to CASSEWTYTDTQYF. Filled out from reference TRBV25-1 and TRBJ2-3, the complete variable domain reads EADIYQTPRYLVIGTGKKITLECSQTMGHDKMYWYQQDPGMELHLIHYSYGVNSTEKGDLSSESTVSRIRTEHFPLTLESARPSHTSQYLCASSEWTYTDTQYFGPGTRLTVL.

This clone was observed once. This CDR3 is also generated by other DNA sequences in the sample. The V and J genes are TRBV28 and TRBJ2-7; unclear D gene. Per the germline V gene, CDR1 is MDHEN and CDR2 is SYDVKM. CDR3 length: 13 amino acids. Trimming took 2 bases from V and 12 from J, leaving 17 bases between them. The CDR3 region is CASSLRDHTGWYF. Here the CDR3 DNA reads TGTGCCAGCAGTTTAAGAGACCATACGGGTTGGTACTTC.

In DNA, the CDR3 is TGCGCCAGCAACTTGGGTGGGGGAAGACGCAATGAGCAGTTCTTC. Protein: CASNLGGGRRNEQFF. This chain joins TRBV4-1 and TRBJ2-1; the D call may be TRBD1 or TRBD2 (5 bases each). The CDR3 is made up of 15 amino acids. Germline CDR1 and CDR2: MGHRA and YSYEKL. Trimming removed 7 bases at V and 6 bases at J, with 19 bases between.

The CDR3 region has the DNA TGTGCCAGCAGAGGGTGGGACTACCAAGAGACCCAGTACTTC. It translates to CASRGWDYQETQYF. The chain recombines TRBV28 with TRBJ2-5; D may be TRBD2 (6 bases). The V end lost 6 bases, the J end lost 0 bases, and 11 bases lay between the germline ends. Germline V lookup: CDR1 MDHEN, CDR2 SYDVKM. CDR3 length equals 14 residues.

This chain connects TRBV2 to TRBJ2-5; D is unclear. V was trimmed by 3 bases and J by 3 bases, leaving 8 bases between them. Per the germline V gene, CDR1 is SNHLY and CDR2 is FYNNEI. The length of the CDR3 is 13 residues. In nucleotides, the CDR3 is TGTGCCAGCAGTGAGGAAAGAAAAGAGACCCAGTACTTC. The encoded protein is CASSEERKETQYF.

This clone was detected once. This sequence joins TRBV7-2 and TRBJ2-1, with D possibly TRBD2 on 6 matching bases. V lost 1 base and J 6 bases, leaving 10 bases between the germline ends. Looked up from germline, CDR1 is SGHTA and CDR2 is FQGNSA. The CDR3 length is 14 residues. The CDR3 nucleotides read TGTGCCAGCAGCTTAGATGGGGGGATCAATGAGCAGTTCTTC. Residues: CASSLDGGINEQFF.

The chain has TRBV2 and TRBJ2-1; 11 bases fit TRBD2. The CDR3 consists of 18 residues. The germline gives CDR1 SNHLY, CDR2 FYNNEI. J gave up 0 bases and V 6 bases, and 10 bases lay outside the gene matches. The CDR3, as DNA: TGTGCCAGCAGGAAGACTAGCGGGGTTATCAGCTCCTACAATGAGCAGTTCTTC. As protein: CASRKTSGVISSYNEQFF.

This clone was seen just once. The chain recombines TRBV24-1 with TRBJ2-1, with 8 bases aligning to TRBD2. The CDR3 has 17 amino acids. J lost 1 base, V lost 3 bases, and 7 bases had no gene match. CDR1 is KGHDR, CDR2 SFDVKD, per germline. The CDR3 bases are TGTGCCACCAGTGATACGGGAGGGCTAGGATCCTACAATGAGCAGTTCTTC. Protein product: CATSDTGGLGSYNEQFF.

This chain uses TRBV2 with TRBJ2-3, with 9 bases fitting TRBD1. V lost 6 bases and J lost 4; bases outside the gene matches: 8. The CDR3 has 15 residues. Germline-derived CDR1 and CDR2 are SNHLY and FYNNEI. The CDR3 DNA reads as TGTGCCAGCAGGGGTACAGGGGGCTCCGCAGATACGCAGTATTTT. This encodes CASRGTGGSADTQYF.

In this sample, this clone turned up many times. The rearrangement links TRBV14 to TRBJ2-7; either TRBD1 or TRBD2 may fit D (5 bases each). Germline V CDR1 and CDR2: SGHDN, FVKESK. The CDR3 spans 14 residues. Trimming cost V 6 bases and J 6 bases, with 18 bases left between them. The CDR3 is CASRHGTQSSEQYF. In nucleotides, the CDR3 is TGTGCCAGCAGACACGGGACGCAGTCTAGCGAGCAGTACTTC.

The chain recombines TRBV28 with TRBJ2-7, with 7 bases identical to TRBD1. Germline CDR1 reads MDHEN; CDR2 reads SYDVKM. V was pared by 5 bases and J by 0 bases, with 13 bases of the junction left unmatched. This CDR3 spans 17 amino acids. The CDR3 loop is CASSLDGDRTSSYEQYF. CDR3 bases: TGTGCCAGCAGTCTAGACGGGGACAGAACCAGCTCCTACGAGCAGTACTTC.

This rearrangement joins TRBV6-2 or TRBV6-3 to TRBJ1-4; D unclear. CDR1 MNHEY and CDR2 SVGEGT come from the germline V gene. The CDR3 consists of 13 residues. V was shortened by 0 bases and J by 8 bases, with 7 bases between the two germline ends. CDR3 DNA sequence: TGTGCCAGCAGTTACTCCGGCCTCGAAAAACTGTTTTTT. This codes for CASSYSGLEKLFF.

The chain couples TRBV2 to TRBJ2-1, with 16 bases that match TRBD2. From germline, CDR1 is SNHLY and CDR2 FYNNEI. Losses at the gene ends were 0 bases for V and 0 bases for J; bases not matched to a gene: 8. The CDR3 consists of 21 residues. CDR3 amino acids: CASSEAPGTSGGVSSYNEQFF. CDR3 nucleotides: TGTGCCAGCAGTGAAGCTCCCGGGACTAGCGGGGGGGTGTCCTCCTACAATGAGCAGTTCTTC.

V gene TRBV2 combines with J gene TRBJ2-2, with 10 bases identical to TRBD1. This CDR3 spans 15 amino acids. The V segment lost 6 bases and the J segment 5 bases; nucleotides outside the gene matches: 6. CDR1 is SNHLY, CDR2 FYNNEI, per germline. CDR3 DNA sequence: TGTGCCAGCAGACGGGACAGGGGTCTGACCGGGGAGCTGTTTTTT. It translates to CASRRDRGLTGELFF.

The chain couples TRBV14 to TRBJ2-1, with D perhaps TRBD1 (6 bases). Per germline, CDR1 SGHDN and CDR2 FVKESK. V was cut by 0 bases and J by 1 base, with 10 bases left in between. The CDR3 is made up of 16 amino acids. This CDR3 reads CASSQDMGASYNEQFF. The DNA of the CDR3 is TGTGCCAGCAGCCAAGACATGGGGGCATCCTACAATGAGCAGTTCTTC.

This chain connects TRBV5-1 to TRBJ2-3; D remains ambiguous. CDR1 is SGHRS, CDR2 YFSETQ, per germline. This CDR3 has 14 residues. The V end lost 0 bases, the J end lost 1 base, and 6 bases lay between the germline ends. The CDR3 protein is CASSLVVGTDTQYF. DNA for the CDR3: TGCGCCAGCAGCTTGGTAGTGGGCACAGATACGCAGTATTTT.

The rearrangement links TRBV24-1 to TRBJ2-2; no reliable D call. The V and J ends lost 8 bases and 7 bases respectively, with 16 bases between them. The CDR3 consists of 14 residues. Per germline, CDR1 KGHDR and CDR2 SFDVKD. DNA for the CDR3: TGTGCCACCAAGGGATCCATGAGTGGCGGGGAGCTGTTTTTT. It specifies CATKGSMSGGELFF.